The 25 T cell receptor beta chains below come from one sample, sequenced in a study of shared clonotypes between healthy human individuals. Profiling relied on immunoSEQ multiplex PCR, and the TCRdb table lists in-frame clones only, not all of them. The table has roughly 2 million clones, nearly 97% seen once. Sequencing was performed on naive CD4+ T cells sorted from blood. Subset denoted: CD45RA+ positively selected. The receptors were sampled from a man between 18 and 29 years old in good health.

The chain recombines TRBV6-5 with TRBJ2-7; 7 positions match TRBD1. The CDR3 is 13 amino acids. CDR1 is MNHEY, CDR2 SVGAGI, per germline. Losses at the gene ends were 6 bases for V and 5 bases for J; bases not matched to a gene: 7. CDR3 in DNA: TGTGCCAGCAGGAGACAGGGCAGCCACGAGCAGTACTTC. It yields the protein CASRRQGSHEQYF.

Notes on this clone: The sample contains more than one DNA sequence encoding this CDR3. V usage is TRBV6-5 and J usage is TRBJ1-5; D may be TRBD1 (5 bases). This CDR3 comprises 15 residues. Germline-derived CDR1 and CDR2 are MNHEY and SVGAGI. V gave up 4 bases and J gave up 1 base, with 11 bases separating them. The CDR3 nucleotides are TGTGCCAGCAGTTCCGGGGGGGGGAGCAATCAGCCCCAGCATTTT. Protein sequence: CASSSGGGSNQPQHF.

This CDR3 reads CASSPPMAIDYGYTF. The CDR3 nucleotides read TGTGCCAGCTCACCCCCGATGGCGATCGACTATGGCTACACCTTC. This rearrangement joins TRBV18 to TRBJ1-2; D is unclear. Deletions cut 3 bases from V and 3 bases from J, with 14 bases between. Germline CDR1 is KGHSH and CDR2 is LQKENI. The CDR3 has 15 amino acids.

In the case of this clone: At the DNA level, this CDR3 is encoded by other sequences in the same sample as well. This chain joins TRBV6-5 and TRBJ2-1; D could derive from TRBD1 or TRBD2 (5 bases each). V lost 8 bases and J 0 bases, leaving 5 bases between the germline ends. The CDR3 totals 12 residues. CDR1 and CDR2 (germline): MNHEY, SVGAGI. CDR3: CASGGSYNEQFF. The CDR3 region has the DNA TGTGCCAGCGGGGGCTCCTACAATGAGCAGTTCTTC.

V is TRBV11-2 and J is TRBJ1-5; the D gene is possibly TRBD1 (6 bases). Germline V lookup: CDR1 SGHAT, CDR2 FQNNGV. The CDR3 is 18 residues long. V was pared by 3 bases and J by 0 bases, with 18 bases between. The DNA of the CDR3 is TGTGCCAGCAGCTTCCCGGGACACCAATTATATAGCAATCAGCCCCAGCATTTT. Amino acids: CASSFPGHQLYSNQPQHF.

CDR3 coding DNA: TGTGCCAGCAGTCCCAGTTCCTCCATGAACACTGAAGCTTTCTTT. This translates into CASSPSSSMNTEAFF. This rearrangement joins TRBV28 to TRBJ1-1; D uncertain. Deletions cut 5 bases from V and 0 bases from J, with 13 bases between. Looked up from germline, CDR1 is MDHEN and CDR2 is SYDVKM. CDR3 length: 15 amino acids.

This clone was observed once. This chain joins TRBV7-8 and TRBJ2-1; D is uncertain. This CDR3 is built from 14 residues. Between the trimmed V and J ends, which lost 5 bases and 4 bases, there was a span of 12 bases. Germline V gene data show CDR1 as SGHVS and CDR2 as FQNEAQ. Here the CDR3 DNA reads TGTGCCAGCAGCCCCACCGGACGGTACAATGAGCAGTTCTTC. Protein: CASSPTGRYNEQFF.

The chain joins TRBV27 to TRBJ2-5; TRBD2 matches at 11 bases. Per the germline V gene, CDR1 is MNHEY and CDR2 is SMNVEV (reference sequence). The CDR3 spans 16 residues. The V and J ends lost 4 bases and 7 bases, in that order; junction bases with no gene match: 11. As DNA, the CDR3 is TGTGCCAGCAGTTCCGGAGTAGCGGGGGGGCGGGGGACCCAGTACTTC. This encodes CASSSGVAGGRGTQYF.

V is TRBV18 and J is TRBJ2-7; a weak D match, TRBD1 (6 bases). The CDR3 is 15 residues long. The ends were cut back, 2 bases at V and 2 bases at J, with 13 bases in the middle. Germline loops: CDR1 KGHSH, CDR2 LQKENI. The CDR3 here is CASSPGGPRTYEQYF. The CDR3 DNA follows: TGTGCCAGCTCACCAGGGGGCCCCCGGACCTACGAGCAGTACTTC.

The V gene is TRBV6-6, the J gene TRBJ1-6; 8 nucleotides agree with TRBD1. There are 15 residues in the CDR3. Germline loops: CDR1 MNHNY, CDR2 SVGAGI (reference sequence). V dropped 4 bases and J dropped 6; count of bases not matched to a gene: 5. Here the CDR3 DNA reads TGTGCCAGCAGTTCCGAGGGACAGGTTAATTCACCCCTCCACTTT. Its translation: CASSSEGQVNSPLHF.

The chain is built from TRBV6-4 and TRBJ2-1, with 8 bases aligning to TRBD1. V shed 6 bases, J shed 4 bases, and the junction held 8 bases outside the gene matches. CDR1 is MRHNA, CDR2 SNTAGT, per germline. There are 15 residues in the CDR3. DNA of the CDR3: TGTGCCAGCAGCCCGCAGGGGGCGCGGTACAATGAGCAGTTCTTC. This sequence encodes CASSPQGARYNEQFF.

The sample holds one count of this clone. The rearrangement joins TRBV6-5 to TRBJ2-3; D is undetermined. The CDR3 covers 13 residues. V gave up 6 bases and J gave up 2 bases, with 9 bases separating them. Germline V gene lookup returns CDR1 MNHEY and CDR2 SVGAGI. CDR3 protein: CASRPHDTDTQYF. CDR3 bases: TGTGCCAGCAGACCACATGACACAGATACGCAGTATTTT.

This chain links TRBV6-1 with TRBJ2-1; TRBD1 matches at 7 bases. Germline-derived CDR1 and CDR2 are MNHNS and SASEGT. The J segment lost 2 bases and the V segment lost 4 bases, leaving 5 bases of the junction unmatched. The CDR3 loop spans 15 amino acids. The CDR3 sequence is CASSVRDSPYNEQFF. Here the CDR3 DNA reads TGTGCCAGCAGTGTCCGGGACAGCCCCTACAATGAGCAGTTCTTC.

The chain joins TRBV4-1 to TRBJ2-1; D remains ambiguous. The V end was cut by 0 bases, the J end by 5 bases, with 8 bases between. From germline, CDR1 is MGHRA and CDR2 YSYEKL. The CDR3 has 14 amino acids. The CDR3 here is CASSQDPLDNEQFF. The CDR3 nucleotides read TGCGCCAGCAGCCAAGATCCCCTGGACAATGAGCAGTTCTTC.

The chain carries TRBV6-1 and TRBJ1-1, with a weak D call TRBD1 (5 bases). Per the germline V gene, CDR1 is MNHNS and CDR2 is SASEGT. Between the trimmed V and J ends, which lost 8 bases and 5 bases, there was a span of 18 bases. The CDR3 sequence is 14 residues long. The CDR3 DNA sequence: TGTGCCAGCCGAGGGGCAGGGAGAGAGACTGAAGCTTTCTTT. It is translated as CASRGAGRETEAFF.

The rearrangement links TRBV6-1 to TRBJ2-2, with a tentative D call TRBD1 (5 bases). V lost 1 base and J lost 3, with 15 bases in between. CDR1 is MNHNS and CDR2 is SASEGT in the germline V gene. The CDR3 length is 17 residues. The CDR3 spells CASSEGKGSHYTGELFF. In nucleotides, the CDR3 is TGTGCCAGCAGTGAAGGGAAGGGGTCCCATTACACCGGGGAGCTGTTTTTT.

This chain joins TRBV5-1 and TRBJ1-2; D ambiguous. CDR1 and CDR2 from the germline V gene are SGHRS and YFSETQ. This CDR3 is 13 amino acids long. The ends were cut back, 7 bases at V and 4 bases at J, with 14 bases in the middle. DNA of the CDR3: TGCGCCAGCGTTGGCGACAATTCCTATGGCTACACCTTC. Its protein is CASVGDNSYGYTF.

The CDR3 sequence is CASSFSGAERDTQYF. As DNA, the CDR3 is TGTGCCAGCAGCTTTAGCGGAGCGGAGAGAGATACGCAGTATTTT. The chain links TRBV7-3 to TRBJ2-3; tentatively, D is TRBD2 (6 bases). Per the germline V gene, CDR1 is SGHTA and CDR2 is FQGTGA. This CDR3 has 15 amino acids. V lost 3 bases and J lost 5, with 15 bases in between.

The rearrangement joins TRBV14 to TRBJ2-7; no definite D call. CDR1 is SGHDN, CDR2 FVKESK, per germline. The length of the CDR3 is 15 residues. V was pared by 2 bases and J by 0 bases, with 11 bases between. CDR3 amino acids: CASSQLSGSSYEQYF. Here the CDR3 DNA reads TGTGCCAGCAGCCAATTATCAGGAAGCTCCTACGAGCAGTACTTC.

The chain couples TRBV6-1 to TRBJ2-1; D possibly matches TRBD1 or TRBD2 (5 bases each). The V gene lost 8 bases and the J gene lost 3 bases, with 8 bases spanning the gap. The CDR3 consists of 12 residues. Germline CDR1 reads MNHNS; CDR2 reads SASEGT. CDR3 region: CASGDLYNEQFF. CDR3 DNA: TGTGCCAGCGGGGACCTCTACAATGAGCAGTTCTTC.

This clone showed up just once. This chain uses TRBV4-1 with TRBJ1-5, with D hard to call. With 0 bases removed from V and 7 bases from J, the gap between germline ends came to 19 bases. Germline lookup yields CDR1 MGHRA and CDR2 YSYEKL. This CDR3 contains 17 residues. The CDR3 loop reads CASSQDREYGRGQPQHF. CDR3 sequence (DNA): TGCGCCAGCAGCCAAGATAGAGAGTATGGGCGCGGGCAGCCCCAGCATTTT.

The chain recombines TRBV30 with TRBJ1-1; 9 bases map to TRBD1. V lost 1 base and J lost 0; bases outside the gene matches: 9. The CDR3 sequence is 17 residues long. Per germline, CDR1 GTSNPN and CDR2 SVGIG (reference sequence). This CDR3 is CAWSEDRGLVMNTEAFF. Written as DNA, the CDR3 is TGTGCCTGGAGTGAGGACAGGGGCCTCGTTATGAACACTGAAGCTTTCTTT. Full variable domain (missing parts from reference TRBV30 and TRBJ1-1): SQTIHQWPATLVQPVGSPLSLECTVEGTSNPNLYWYRQAAGRGLQLLFYSVGIGQISSEVPQNLSASRPQDRQFILSSKKLLLSDSGFYLCAWSEDRGLVMNTEAFFGQGTRLTVV.

This clone was recorded once. The V and J genes are TRBV7-9 and TRBJ2-1; a weak D match, TRBD2 (6 bases). Germline V gene data show CDR1 as SEHNR and CDR2 as FQNEAQ (reference sequence). The length of the CDR3 is 15 residues. V was pared by 4 bases and J by 4 bases, with 14 bases between. The CDR3 spells CASSSGGNLYNEQFF. CDR3 sequence (DNA): TGTGCCAGCAGCTCCGGGGGAAACCTGTACAATGAGCAGTTCTTC.

The DNA of the CDR3 is TGTGCCAGCACCGACAGGGGGGAAGGGTACGAGCAGTACTTC. Protein product: CASTDRGEGYEQYF. The chain employs TRBV6-1 and TRBJ2-7; 9 nucleotides line up with TRBD1. Per the germline V gene, CDR1 is MNHNS and CDR2 is SASEGT. The V and J ends lost 7 bases and 4 bases, in that order; junction bases with no gene match: 8. This CDR3 comprises 14 residues.

The chain couples TRBV27 to TRBJ2-5; 7 positions match TRBD2. CDR1 and CDR2 (germline): MNHEY, SMNVEV (reference sequence). V lost 5 bases, J lost 1 base, and 7 bases stayed unmatched. This CDR3 spans 15 amino acids. CDR3 DNA sequence: TGTGCCAGCAGTCCCGGAAGGACTAGCCAAGAGACCCAGTACTTC. It yields the protein CASSPGRTSQETQYF.